These 18 T cell receptor beta chains originate from one sample sequenced in a study of cytotoxic CD8 clonotypes in ibrutinib-treated CLL. The data were produced by immunoSEQ multiplex PCR, yet TCRdb's version contains in-frame clones alone and is incomplete. The sample has tens of thousands of clones; almost 70% are singletons. Sequenced here: PBMCs, sampled after 12 months of ibrutinib treatment. These receptors came from a human donor with chronic lymphocytic leukemia.

The J gene is TRBJ2-7, the V gene TRBV11-2; 9 bases match TRBD2. After removal of 3 bases from V and 6 bases from J, the junction contained 6 bases not matched to a gene. This CDR3 region has 14 residues. Germline V gene lookup returns CDR1 SGHAT and CDR2 FQNNGV. The CDR3 protein is CASSLGSGSGEQYF. DNA for the CDR3: TGTGCCAGCAGCTTGGGTAGCGGGAGCGGCGAGCAGTACTTC.

A few counts support this clone. The CDR3 DNA is TGTGCCAGCAGCCTCGGGCCTACGGCGTACGAGCAGTACTTC. It yields the protein CASSLGPTAYEQYF. This chain connects TRBV7-8 to TRBJ2-7; no definite D call. The V gene's germline CDR1 is SGHVS and CDR2 FQNEAQ. V lost 5 bases, J lost 4 bases, and 15 bases lay in between. The CDR3 loop spans 14 amino acids.

V and J are TRBV19 and TRBJ2-5; D could derive from TRBD1 or TRBD2 (5 bases each). Trimming took off 5 bases at V and 4 bases at J, with 17 bases between the two ends. In germline, CDR1 is LNHDA, CDR2 SQIVND (reference sequence). The CDR3 is 15 residues long. The CDR3 protein is CASSPQEGSRETQYF. CDR3 in DNA: TGTGCCAGTAGTCCACAAGAGGGGTCTAGAGAGACCCAGTACTTC.

This chain links TRBV5-8 with TRBJ2-7; D gene uncertain. Trimming left V 1 base short and J 1 base short, with 6 bases between. The germline V gene encodes CDR1 SGHTS and CDR2 YDEGEE. This CDR3 is built from 13 residues. The CDR3 loop reads CASSLRASYEQYF. In nucleotides, the CDR3 is TGTGCCAGCAGCTTGAGGGCATCCTACGAGCAGTACTTC.

This clone showed up just once. The chain uses TRBV7-2 and TRBJ2-3, with 10 positions matching TRBD2. Germline lookup yields CDR1 SGHTA and CDR2 FQGNSA. V lost 7 bases and J lost 5; bases outside the gene matches: 9. CDR3 size: 15 residues. The CDR3 DNA reads as TGTGCCAGCATTCGGACTAGCGGCTTGCGAGATACGCAGTATTTT. Translation gives CASIRTSGLRDTQYF.

This chain connects TRBV29-1 to TRBJ2-5; TRBD2 agrees at 8 bases. CDR3 length: 14 residues. Germline V gives CDR1 SQVTM, CDR2 ANQGSEA. With V trimmed by 4 bases and J by 5 bases, 9 bases remained unmatched. CDR3 bases: TGCAGCGTTGCAGGGCGGGAGGTTGTGGAGACCCAGTACTTC. It yields the protein CSVAGREVVETQYF. Full variable domain (rest looked up from reference TRBV29-1 and TRBJ2-5): SAVISQKPSRDICQRGTSLTIQCQVDSQVTMMFWYRQQPGQSLTLIATANQGSEATYESGFVIDKFPISRPNLTFSTLTVSNMSPEDSSIYLCSVAGREVVETQYFGPGTRLLVL.

Here the CDR3 DNA reads TGTGCCAGCCTGGCAGGGGCCAACACTGAAGCTTTCTTT. It translates to CASLAGANTEAFF. The chain carries TRBV7-9 and TRBJ1-1; TRBD1 is a possible D gene (6 bases). CDR1 and CDR2 (germline): SEHNR, FQNEAQ (reference sequence). There are 13 residues in the CDR3. Between the trimmed V and J ends, which lost 8 bases and 2 bases, there was a span of 12 bases. The full variable domain, in which reference TRBV7-9 and TRBJ1-1 provide the parts outside the CDR3, is DTGVSQNPRHKITKRGQNVTFRCDPISEHNRLYWYRQTLGQGPEFLTYFQNEAQLEKSRLLSDRFSAERPKGSFSTLEIQRTEQGDSAMYLCASLAGANTEAFFGQGTRLTVV.

The chain recombines TRBV11-3 with TRBJ2-2; 10 positions agree with TRBD2. Trimming at V came to 5 bases and at J to 6 bases, leaving 12 bases not matched to a gene. Germline-derived CDR1 and CDR2 are SGHNT and YENEEA. The CDR3 loop spans 17 amino acids. CDR3 nucleotides: TGTGCCAGCAGCCTCTCTTTGCTAGCGGGAGAGGCCGGGGAGCTGTTTTTT. Translation gives CASSLSLLAGEAGELFF.

The CDR3: CASSLTGTSVYNEQFF. CDR3 DNA: TGTGCCAGCTCACTTACCGGGACTAGCGTGTACAATGAGCAGTTCTTC. The chain employs TRBV18 and TRBJ2-1; 10 nucleotides agree with TRBD2. The CDR3 spans 16 residues. Germline values: CDR1 KGHSH, CDR2 LQKENI. V lost 4 bases, J lost 4 bases, and 7 bases stayed unmatched.

The sample holds one count of this clone. The chain recombines TRBV5-1 with TRBJ2-2; 11 bases are shared with TRBD1. Trimming took 8 bases from V and 7 from J; bases not matched to a gene: 10. The CDR3 consists of 15 residues. In germline, CDR1 is SGHRS, CDR2 YFSETQ. Here the CDR3 DNA reads TGCGCCAGTCAAAAGGACAGGGGGCCTGGCGGGGAGCTGTTTTTT. Encoded protein: CASQKDRGPGGELFF.

A few counts support this clone. V gene TRBV14 combines with J gene TRBJ2-7; 13 nucleotides line up with TRBD2. With V trimmed by 0 bases and J by 5 bases, 7 bases remained unmatched. This CDR3 region has 17 residues. CDR1 SGHDN and CDR2 FVKESK come from the germline V gene. CDR3 sequence reads: CASSQDGLGLAGNEQYF. The CDR3 nucleotides are TGTGCCAGCAGCCAAGATGGGCTGGGACTAGCGGGAAACGAGCAGTACTTC.

The gene calls are TRBV28 and TRBJ2-3; no definite D call. This CDR3 comprises 13 residues. The germline V gene encodes CDR1 MDHEN and CDR2 SYDVKM. The germline V and J ends were trimmed by 6 bases and 3 bases, with 10 bases remaining between them. CDR3 in amino acids: CASSSGDTDTQYF. The DNA of the CDR3 is TGTGCCAGCAGCTCCGGCGATACAGATACGCAGTATTTT.

The gene calls are TRBV5-1 and TRBJ1-1; D not resolved. Looked up from germline, CDR1 is SGHRS and CDR2 is YFSETQ. V was pared by 0 bases and J by 5 bases, with 11 bases between. The CDR3 length is 14 residues. The CDR3 DNA follows: TGCGCCAGCAGCTTGGACACCGGGAAAACTGAAGCTTTCTTT. As protein: CASSLDTGKTEAFF.

In its sample, this clone was seen once. At the DNA level, this CDR3 is encoded by other sequences in the same sample as well. This sequence joins TRBV6-5 and TRBJ1-3; D ambiguous. In germline, CDR1 is MNHEY, CDR2 SVGAGI. This CDR3 spans 15 amino acids. With 0 bases removed from V and 0 bases from J, the gap between germline ends came to 6 bases. In DNA, the CDR3 is TGTGCCAGCAGTTACTCGGGAGGCTCTGGAAACACCATATATTTT. Translating gives CASSYSGGSGNTIYF.

CDR3 residues: CASSPASGRVNEQFF. The CDR3 DNA reads TGTGCCAGCAGCCCTGCTAGCGGGAGAGTGAATGAGCAGTTCTTC. The gene calls are TRBV7-9 and TRBJ2-1; TRBD2 matches 10 bases. J was trimmed by 7 bases and V by 5 bases; bases with no gene match: 8. From germline, CDR1 is SEHNR and CDR2 FQNEAQ (reference sequence). The CDR3 spans 15 residues.

The chain is built from TRBV7-8 and TRBJ1-5; D gene uncertain. Deletions cut 3 bases from V and 0 bases from J, with 3 bases between. CDR1 is SGHVS and CDR2 is FQNEAQ in the germline V gene. This CDR3 has 13 amino acids. Written as DNA, the CDR3 is TGTGCCAGCAGCTTCAGTAGCAATCAGCCCCAGCATTTT. Amino acid sequence: CASSFSSNQPQHF.

This clone was detected many times. V and J are TRBV7-8 and TRBJ2-2, with 11 bases lining up with TRBD2. In germline, CDR1 is SGHVS, CDR2 FQNEAQ. The CDR3 loop spans 16 amino acids. V shed 4 bases, J shed 5 bases, and the junction held 6 bases outside the gene matches. DNA of the CDR3: TGTGCCAGCAGCTCGGGGACTAGCGGTATGACCGGGGAGCTGTTTTTT. Translation gives CASSSGTSGMTGELFF.

This clone was detected once. The gene calls are TRBV6-1 and TRBJ2-5; 11 nucleotides match TRBD1. With V trimmed by 4 bases and J by 4 bases, 5 bases remained unmatched. Germline CDR1 is MNHNS and CDR2 is SASEGT. The CDR3 runs 15 residues. CDR3 sequence reads: CASSVGQGGGETQYF. The CDR3 DNA reads TGTGCCAGCAGTGTGGGACAGGGGGGTGGAGAGACCCAGTACTTC.